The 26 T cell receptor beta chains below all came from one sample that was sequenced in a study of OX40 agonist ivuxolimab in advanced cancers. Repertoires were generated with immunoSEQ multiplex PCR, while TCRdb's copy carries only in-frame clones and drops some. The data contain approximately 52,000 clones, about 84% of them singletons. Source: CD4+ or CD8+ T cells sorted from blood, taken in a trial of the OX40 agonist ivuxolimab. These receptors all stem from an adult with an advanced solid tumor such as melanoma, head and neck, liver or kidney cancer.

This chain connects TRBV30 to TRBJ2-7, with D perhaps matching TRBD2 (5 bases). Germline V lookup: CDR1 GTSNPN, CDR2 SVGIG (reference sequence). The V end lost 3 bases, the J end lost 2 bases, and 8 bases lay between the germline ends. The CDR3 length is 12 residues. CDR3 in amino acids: CAWRSGAYEQYF. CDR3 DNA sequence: TGTGCCTGGAGATCCGGGGCCTACGAGCAGTACTTC.

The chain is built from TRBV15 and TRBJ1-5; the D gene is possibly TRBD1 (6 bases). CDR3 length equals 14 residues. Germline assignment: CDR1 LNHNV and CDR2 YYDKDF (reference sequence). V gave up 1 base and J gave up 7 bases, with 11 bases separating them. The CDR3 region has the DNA TGTGCCACCAGCAGAGCGGGGGGCATCCAGCCCCAGCATTTT. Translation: CATSRAGGIQPQHF.

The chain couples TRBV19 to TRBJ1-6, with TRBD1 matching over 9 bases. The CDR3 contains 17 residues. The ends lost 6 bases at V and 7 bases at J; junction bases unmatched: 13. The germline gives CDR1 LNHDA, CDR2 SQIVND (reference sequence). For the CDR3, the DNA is TGTGCCAGTAGCACATTCCCCGGGACAGGGTCAAATTCACCCCTCCACTTT. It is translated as CASSTFPGTGSNSPLHF.

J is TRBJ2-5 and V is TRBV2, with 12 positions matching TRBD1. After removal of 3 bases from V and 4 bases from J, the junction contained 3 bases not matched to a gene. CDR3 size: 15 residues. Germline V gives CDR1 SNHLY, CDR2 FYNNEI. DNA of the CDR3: TGTGCCAGCAGTGACACGGGACAGGGGGCAGAGACCCAGTACTTC. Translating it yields CASSDTGQGAETQYF.

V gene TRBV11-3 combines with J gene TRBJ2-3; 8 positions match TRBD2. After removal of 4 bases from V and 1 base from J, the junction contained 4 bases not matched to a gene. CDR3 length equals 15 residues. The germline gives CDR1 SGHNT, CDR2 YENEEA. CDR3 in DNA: TGTGCCAGCAGCTATAACGGGGGGGGCACAGATACGCAGTATTTT. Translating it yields CASSYNGGGTDTQYF.

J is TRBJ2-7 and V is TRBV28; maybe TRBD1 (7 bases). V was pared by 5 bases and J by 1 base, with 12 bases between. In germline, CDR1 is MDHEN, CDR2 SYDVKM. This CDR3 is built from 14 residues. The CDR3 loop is CASSTRDSSYEQYF. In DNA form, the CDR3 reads TGTGCCAGCAGTACGCGGGACAGTTCCTACGAGCAGTACTTC.

The CDR3 protein is CAWSVSEGETQYF. The CDR3 DNA sequence: TGTGCCTGGAGTGTGTCGGAGGGGGAGACCCAGTACTTC. The V gene is TRBV30, the J gene TRBJ2-5; D is perhaps TRBD2 (6 bases). Trimming shortened V by 0 bases and J by 5 bases, and 10 bases separated the two germline ends. This CDR3 comprises 13 residues. CDR1 GTSNPN and CDR2 SVGIG come from the germline V gene (reference sequence). The whole variable domain, filled in from reference TRBV30 and TRBJ2-5, reads SQTIHQWPATLVQPVGSPLSLECTVEGTSNPNLYWYRQAAGRGLQLLFYSVGIGQISSEVPQNLSASRPQDRQFILSSKKLLLSDSGFYLCAWSVSEGETQYFGPGTRLLVL.

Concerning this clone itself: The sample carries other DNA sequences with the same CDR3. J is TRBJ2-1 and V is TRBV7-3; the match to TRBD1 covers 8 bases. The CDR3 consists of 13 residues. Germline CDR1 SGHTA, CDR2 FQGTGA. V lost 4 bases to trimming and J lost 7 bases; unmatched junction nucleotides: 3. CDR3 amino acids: CASSSQGANEQFF. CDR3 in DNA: TGTGCCAGCAGCTCTCAGGGGGCAAATGAGCAGTTCTTC. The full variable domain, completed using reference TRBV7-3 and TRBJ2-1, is GAGVSQTPSNKVTEKGKYVELRCDPISGHTALYWYRQSLGQGPEFLIYFQGTGAADDSGLPNDRFFAVRPEGSVSTLKIQRTERGDSAVYLCASSSQGANEQFFGPGTRLTVL.

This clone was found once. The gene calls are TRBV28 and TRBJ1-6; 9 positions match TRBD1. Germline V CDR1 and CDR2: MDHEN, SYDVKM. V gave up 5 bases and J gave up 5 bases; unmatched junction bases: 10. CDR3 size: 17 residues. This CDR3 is CASSLSTGGANNSPLHF. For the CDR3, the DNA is TGTGCCAGCAGTCTTTCTACAGGGGGCGCGAATAATTCACCCCTCCACTTT.

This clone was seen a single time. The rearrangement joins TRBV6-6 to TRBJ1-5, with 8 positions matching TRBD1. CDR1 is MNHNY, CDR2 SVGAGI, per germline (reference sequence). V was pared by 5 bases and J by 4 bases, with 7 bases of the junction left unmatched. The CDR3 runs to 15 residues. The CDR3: CASSVQGAGNQPQHF. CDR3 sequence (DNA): TGTGCCAGCAGTGTTCAGGGGGCTGGGAATCAGCCCCAGCATTTT.

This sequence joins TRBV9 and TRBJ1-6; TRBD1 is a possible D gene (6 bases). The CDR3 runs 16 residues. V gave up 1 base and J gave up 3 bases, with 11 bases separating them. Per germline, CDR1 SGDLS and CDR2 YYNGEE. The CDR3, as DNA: TGTGCCAGCAGCGTACAGGACAGATTCTATAATTCACCCCTCCACTTT. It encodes CASSVQDRFYNSPLHF.

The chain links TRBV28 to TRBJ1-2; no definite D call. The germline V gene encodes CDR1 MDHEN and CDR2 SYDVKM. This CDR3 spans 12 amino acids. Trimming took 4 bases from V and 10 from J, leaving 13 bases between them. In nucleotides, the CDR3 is TGTGCCAGCAGTTCCCCCTACCGGTCCTACACCTTC. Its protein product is CASSSPYRSYTF.

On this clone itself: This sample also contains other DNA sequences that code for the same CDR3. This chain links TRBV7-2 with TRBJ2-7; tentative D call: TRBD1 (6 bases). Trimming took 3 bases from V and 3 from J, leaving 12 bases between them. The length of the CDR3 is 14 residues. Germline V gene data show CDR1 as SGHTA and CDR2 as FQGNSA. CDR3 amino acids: CASSLRDTLYEQYF. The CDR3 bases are TGTGCCAGCAGCTTGAGGGACACCCTCTACGAGCAGTACTTC. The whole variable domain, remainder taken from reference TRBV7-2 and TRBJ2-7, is GAGVSQSPSNKVTEKGKDVELRCDPISGHTALYWYRQSLGQGLEFLIYFQGNSAPDKSGLPSDRFSAERTGGSVSTLTIQRTQQEDSAVYLCASSLRDTLYEQYFGPGTRLTVT.

The CDR3 loop is CASSLGGEGTGELFF. In nucleotides, the CDR3 is TGTGCCAGCAGTTTAGGTGGGGAAGGCACCGGGGAGCTGTTTTTT. V usage is TRBV28 and J usage is TRBJ2-2; unclear D gene. The CDR3 is 15 residues long. The V gene's germline CDR1 is MDHEN and CDR2 SYDVKM. The V gene lost 2 bases and the J gene lost 4 bases, with 11 bases spanning the gap.

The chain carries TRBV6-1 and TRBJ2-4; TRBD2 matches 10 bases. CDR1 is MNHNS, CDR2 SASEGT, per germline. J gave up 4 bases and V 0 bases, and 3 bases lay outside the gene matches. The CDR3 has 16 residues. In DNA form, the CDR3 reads TGTGCCAGCAGTGAAGCGGGGACTAGCGCTAAAAACATTCAGTACTTC. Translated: CASSEAGTSAKNIQYF.

CDR3 DNA sequence: TGTGCCAGCAGCTTAGCGTGGAAGGGAGCCCTCACAGATACGCAGTATTTT. It yields the protein CASSLAWKGALTDTQYF. The gene calls are TRBV7-6 and TRBJ2-3, with D possibly TRBD2 on 5 matching bases. The CDR3 totals 17 residues. The V end was cut by 0 bases, the J end by 2 bases, with 15 bases between. Germline V gene sequence: CDR1 SGHVS, CDR2 FNYEAQ.

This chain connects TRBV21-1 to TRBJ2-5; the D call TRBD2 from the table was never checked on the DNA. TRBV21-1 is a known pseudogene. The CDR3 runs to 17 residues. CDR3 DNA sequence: TGTGCCAGCAGCAAATTTGTGCGGCGGGGGGGACAAGAGACCCAGTACTTC. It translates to CASSKFVRRGGQETQYF.

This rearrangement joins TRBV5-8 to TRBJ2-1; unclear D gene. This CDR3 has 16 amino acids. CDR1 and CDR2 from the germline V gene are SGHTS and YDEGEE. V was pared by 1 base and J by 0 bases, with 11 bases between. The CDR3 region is CASSLISGSSYNEQFF. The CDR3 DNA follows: TGTGCCAGCAGCTTGATATCCGGAAGCTCCTACAATGAGCAGTTCTTC. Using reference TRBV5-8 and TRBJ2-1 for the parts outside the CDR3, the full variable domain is EAGVTQSPTHLIKTRGQQATLRCSPISGHTSVYWYQQALGLGLQFLLWYDEGEERNRGNFPPRFSGRQFPNYSSELNVNALELEDSALYLCASSLISGSSYNEQFFGPGTRLTVL.

The CDR3 bases are TGTGCCAGCAGAACGGGACAGGGGTTCTCCTACGAGCAGTACTTC. Its translation: CASRTGQGFSYEQYF. The chain recombines TRBV28 with TRBJ2-7; TRBD1 matches 10 bases. This CDR3 spans 15 amino acids. Germline trimming cut 6 bases from V and 0 bases from J; bases unmatched to any gene: 5. Germline V gene data show CDR1 as MDHEN and CDR2 as SYDVKM.

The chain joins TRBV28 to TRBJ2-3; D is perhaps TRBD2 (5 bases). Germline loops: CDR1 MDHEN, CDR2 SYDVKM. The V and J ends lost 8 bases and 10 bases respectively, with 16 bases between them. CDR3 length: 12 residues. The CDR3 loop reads CASHSSRGSQYF. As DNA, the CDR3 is TGTGCCAGCCACAGTTCCCGGGGATCGCAGTATTTT.

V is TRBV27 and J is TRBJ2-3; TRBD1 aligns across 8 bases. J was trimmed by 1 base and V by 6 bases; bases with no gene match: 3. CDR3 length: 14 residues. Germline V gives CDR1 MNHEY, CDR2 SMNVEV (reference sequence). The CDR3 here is CASRIQGGTDTQYF. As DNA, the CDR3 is TGTGCCAGCAGAATACAGGGGGGCACAGATACGCAGTATTTT.

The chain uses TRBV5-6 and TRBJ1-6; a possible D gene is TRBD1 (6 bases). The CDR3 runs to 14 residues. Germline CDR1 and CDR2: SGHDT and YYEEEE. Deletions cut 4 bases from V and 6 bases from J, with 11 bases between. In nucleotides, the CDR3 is TGTGCCAGCAGCGTGGACAGTAGTAATTCACCCCTCCACTTT. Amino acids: CASSVDSSNSPLHF.

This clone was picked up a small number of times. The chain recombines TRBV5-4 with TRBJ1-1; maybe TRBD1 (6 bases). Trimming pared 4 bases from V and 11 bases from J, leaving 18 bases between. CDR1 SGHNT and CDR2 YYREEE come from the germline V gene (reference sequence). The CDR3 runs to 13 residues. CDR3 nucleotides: TGTGCCAGCAGCCCCGAGGGGGGGCTCGAGGCTTTCTTT. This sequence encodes CASSPEGGLEAFF.

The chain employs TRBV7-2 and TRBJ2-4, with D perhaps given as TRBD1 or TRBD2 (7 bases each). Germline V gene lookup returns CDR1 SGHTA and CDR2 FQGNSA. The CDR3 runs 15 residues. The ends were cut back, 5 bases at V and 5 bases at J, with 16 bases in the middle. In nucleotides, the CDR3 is TGTGCCAGCAGCACAAAGACAGGGAGGGAAAACATTCAGTACTTC. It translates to CASSTKTGRENIQYF.

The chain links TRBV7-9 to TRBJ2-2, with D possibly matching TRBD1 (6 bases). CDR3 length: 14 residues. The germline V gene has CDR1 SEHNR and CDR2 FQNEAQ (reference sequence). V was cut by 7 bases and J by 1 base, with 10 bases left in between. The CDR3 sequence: CASNPQGNTGELFF. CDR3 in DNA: TGTGCCAGCAACCCACAGGGGAACACCGGGGAGCTGTTTTTT.

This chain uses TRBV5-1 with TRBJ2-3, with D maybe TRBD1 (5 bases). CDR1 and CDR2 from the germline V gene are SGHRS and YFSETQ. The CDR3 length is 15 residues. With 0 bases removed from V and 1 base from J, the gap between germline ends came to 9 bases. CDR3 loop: CASSLGRVGTDTQYF. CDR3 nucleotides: TGCGCCAGCAGCTTGGGCAGGGTAGGCACAGATACGCAGTATTTT.